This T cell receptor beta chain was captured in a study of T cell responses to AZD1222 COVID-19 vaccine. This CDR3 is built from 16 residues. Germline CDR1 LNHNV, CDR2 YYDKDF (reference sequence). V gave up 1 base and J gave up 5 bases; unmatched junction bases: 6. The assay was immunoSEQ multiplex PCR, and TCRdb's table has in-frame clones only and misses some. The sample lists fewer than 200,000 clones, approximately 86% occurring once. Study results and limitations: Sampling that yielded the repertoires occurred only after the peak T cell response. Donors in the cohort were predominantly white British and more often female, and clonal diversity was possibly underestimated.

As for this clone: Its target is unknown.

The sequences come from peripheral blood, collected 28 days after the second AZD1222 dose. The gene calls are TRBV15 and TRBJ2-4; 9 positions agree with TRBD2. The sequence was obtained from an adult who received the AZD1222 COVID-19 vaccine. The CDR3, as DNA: TGTGCCACCAGCAGAGCGCCGCGGGGGGGAGAAAACATTCAGTACTTC. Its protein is CATSRAPRGGENIQYF.